Listed below are T cell receptor beta chains from one sample, sequenced in a study of T cells in Graves' hyperthyroidism and ophthalmopathy. Each CDR3 protein gets one entry after TCRdb re-called the multiplex PCR reads with MiXCR. Seen here are about 270,000 distinct CDR3 sequences, approximately 20% observed once, and the top ten hold 50% to 75%. The material sequenced was blood. The receptors shown here come from a man aged 25 to 45 with Graves' ophthalmopathy. CDR3s include the opening cysteine and the closing phenylalanine or tryptophan. A D gene is named only where the DNA matches it firmly. Expanded clones get a size class; other rows say once, few or many, or leave the size out.

size	V	D	J	DNA	CDR3
few	TRBV10-3	.	TRBJ2-2	TGTGCCATCAGTGAAACAGGGTCGGAGAACACCGGGGAGCTGTTTTTT	CAISETGSENTGELFF
.	TRBV29-1	TRBD2	TRBJ2-7	TGCAGCGTCAGCGGGAGCGTCTCCTACGAGCAGTACTTC	CSVSGSVSYEQYF
.	TRBV28	.	TRBJ2-5	TGTGCCAGCAGAATTCCCGGAGGGGGCCCCCAAGAGACCCAGTACTTC	CASRIPGGGPQETQYF
many	TRBV5-1	TRBD1	TRBJ1-6	TGCGCCAGCAGCCCGAGGACAGGTTACTCCTATAATTCACCCCTCCACTTT	CASSPRTGYSYNSPLHF
few	TRBV18	.	TRBJ2-1	TGTGCCAGCTCCATCTCGTCTAGCTACAATGAGCAGTTCTTC	CASSISSSYNEQFF
many	TRBV6-1	.	TRBJ1-1	TGTGCCAGCAGTGAATTGGTATACACTGAAGCTTTCTTT	CASSELVYTEAFF
few	TRBV12-3/TRBV12-4	TRBD1	TRBJ1-2	TGTGCCAGCAGCACAGGGGGCAGCGGCTACACCTTC	CASSTGGSGYTF
.	TRBV20-1	.	TRBJ2-3	TGCAGTGCTAGGTCCGGGGGGCTAACGGGCACAGATACGCAGTATTTT	CSARSGGLTGTDTQYF
few	TRBV5-1	TRBD2	TRBJ2-7	TGCGCCAGCAGCTTGGAGCCAGCGGGAACATACGAGCAGTACTTC	CASSLEPAGTYEQYF
.	TRBV6-5	TRBD1	TRBJ1-1	TGTGCCAGCAGTTACGGGGGACAGATCACTGAAGCTTTCTTT	CASSYGGQITEAFF
.	TRBV6-5	.	TRBJ2-2	TGTGCCAGCAGTTACGTCGGGGCGGGAACCGGGGAGCTGTTTTTT	CASSYVGAGTGELFF
many	TRBV2	.	TRBJ1-1	TGTGCCAGCACTTGGCGACAGGATAACACTGAAGCTTTCTTT	CASTWRQDNTEAFF
.	TRBV27	.	TRBJ2-1	TGTGCCAGCAGTAAGCCTGGGTTAAAAAATGAGCAGTTCTTC	CASSKPGLKNEQFF
.	TRBV20-1	TRBD2	TRBJ2-7	TGCAGTGCTCCGGGACTAGCCAACGAGCAGTACTTC	CSAPGLANEQYF